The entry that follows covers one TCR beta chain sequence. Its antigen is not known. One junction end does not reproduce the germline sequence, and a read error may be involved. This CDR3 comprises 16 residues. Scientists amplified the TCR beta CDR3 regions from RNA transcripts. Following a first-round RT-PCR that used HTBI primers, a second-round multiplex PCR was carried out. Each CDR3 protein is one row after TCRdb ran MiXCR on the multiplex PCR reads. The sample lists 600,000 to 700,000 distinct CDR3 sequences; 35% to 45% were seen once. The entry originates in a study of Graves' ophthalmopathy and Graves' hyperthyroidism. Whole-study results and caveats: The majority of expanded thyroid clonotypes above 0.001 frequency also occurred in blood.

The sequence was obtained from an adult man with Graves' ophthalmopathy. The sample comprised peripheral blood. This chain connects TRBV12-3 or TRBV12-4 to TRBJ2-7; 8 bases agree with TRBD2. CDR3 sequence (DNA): TGTACCAGCAGTGGGGGAAATAGCGGGAAGAGCTACGAGCAGTACTTC. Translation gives CTSSGGNSGKSYEQYF.